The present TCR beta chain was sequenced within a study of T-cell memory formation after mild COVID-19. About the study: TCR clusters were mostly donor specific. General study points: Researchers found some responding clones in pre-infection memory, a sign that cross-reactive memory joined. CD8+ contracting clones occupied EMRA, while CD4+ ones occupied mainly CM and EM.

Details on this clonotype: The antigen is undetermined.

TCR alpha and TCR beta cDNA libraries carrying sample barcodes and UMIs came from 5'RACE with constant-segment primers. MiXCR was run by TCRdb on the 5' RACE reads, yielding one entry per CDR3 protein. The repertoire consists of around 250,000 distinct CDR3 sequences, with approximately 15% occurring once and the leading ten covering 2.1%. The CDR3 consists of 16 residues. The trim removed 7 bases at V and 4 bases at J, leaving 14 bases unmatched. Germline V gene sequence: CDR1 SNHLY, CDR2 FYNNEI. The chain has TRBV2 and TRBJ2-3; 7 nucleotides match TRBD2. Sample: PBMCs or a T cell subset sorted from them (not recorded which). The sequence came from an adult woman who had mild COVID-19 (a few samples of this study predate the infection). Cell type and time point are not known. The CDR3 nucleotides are TGTGCCAGCACGGCTAGCCGGGGACTACACTCAGATACGCAGTATTTT. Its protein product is CASTASRGLHSDTQYF.